The T cell receptor beta chain described here comes from a study of shared clonotypes between healthy human individuals. Regarding this clone: Its antigen is unidentified.

The naive CD8 population came from CD45RO-negative cells selected for CCR7, without terminally differentiated effector memory CD45RA+ cells. CDR1 and CDR2 (germline): SEHNR, FQNEAQ (reference sequence). V shed 1 base, J shed 1 base, and the junction held 3 bases outside the gene matches. The CDR3 contains 16 residues. The study, taken as a whole, reports: There were few donors, and this limited the genetic and exposure-history diversity represented.

Sequencing was performed with immunoSEQ multiplex PCR; in TCRdb, only in-frame clones are kept and a portion is missing. The table has about 680,000 clones, about 91% seen once. The receptor was derived from a man aged 25-45 years in good health. Material: naive CD8+ T cells sorted from blood. V usage is TRBV7-9 and J usage is TRBJ2-2, with 7 bases identical to TRBD2. The CDR3 region has the DNA TGTGCCAGCAGCTTAGGTCCTAGCGGGAACACCGGGGAGCTGTTTTTT. Amino acid sequence: CASSLGPSGNTGELFF.